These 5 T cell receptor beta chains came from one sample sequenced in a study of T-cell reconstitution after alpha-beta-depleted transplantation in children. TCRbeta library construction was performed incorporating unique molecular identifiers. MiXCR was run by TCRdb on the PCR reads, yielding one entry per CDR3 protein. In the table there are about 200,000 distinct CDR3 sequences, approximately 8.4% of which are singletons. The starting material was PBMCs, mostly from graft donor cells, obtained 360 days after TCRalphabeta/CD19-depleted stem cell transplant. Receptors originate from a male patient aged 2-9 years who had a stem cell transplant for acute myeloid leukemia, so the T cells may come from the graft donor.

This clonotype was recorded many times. CDR3 sequence reads: CASSPITRSNEQFF. CDR3 bases: TGTGCCAGCAGCCCAATTACTAGATCCAATGAGCAGTTCTTC. V usage is TRBV7-2 and J usage is TRBJ2-1, with D possibly TRBD2 on 5 matching bases. This CDR3 is built from 14 residues. Germline V gene lookup returns CDR1 SGHTA and CDR2 FQGNSA. Trimming removed 5 bases at V and 6 bases at J, with 14 bases between.

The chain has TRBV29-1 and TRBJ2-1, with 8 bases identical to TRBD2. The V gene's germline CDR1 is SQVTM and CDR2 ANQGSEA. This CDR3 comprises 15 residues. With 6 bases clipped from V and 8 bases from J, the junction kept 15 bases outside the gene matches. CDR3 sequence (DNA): TGCAGCGTGCAAACCGGGACTAGAGGTCATGATGAGCAGTTCTTC. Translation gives CSVQTGTRGHDEQFF.

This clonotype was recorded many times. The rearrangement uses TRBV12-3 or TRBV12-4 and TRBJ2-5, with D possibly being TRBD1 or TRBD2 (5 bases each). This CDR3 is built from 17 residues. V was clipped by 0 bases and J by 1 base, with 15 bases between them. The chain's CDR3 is CASSLAGPGTLQETQYF. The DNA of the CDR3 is TGTGCCAGCAGTTTAGCGGGACCAGGGACCCTCCAAGAGACCCAGTACTTC.

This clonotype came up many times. CDR3: CSARETTGIGETQYF. The CDR3 nucleotides read TGCAGTGCTAGAGAAACGACAGGGATAGGGGAGACCCAGTACTTC. The chain couples TRBV20-1 to TRBJ2-5; 7 positions agree with TRBD1. The CDR3 extends over 15 amino acids. Germline V gives CDR1 DFQATT, CDR2 SNEGSKA (reference sequence). V lost 0 bases, J lost 5 bases, and 9 bases stayed unmatched.

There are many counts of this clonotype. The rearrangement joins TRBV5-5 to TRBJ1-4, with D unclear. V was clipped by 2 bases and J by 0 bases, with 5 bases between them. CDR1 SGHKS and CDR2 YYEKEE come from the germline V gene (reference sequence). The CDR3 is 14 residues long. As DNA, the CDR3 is TGTGCCAGCAGCTTCCGAACAACTAATGAAAAACTGTTTTTT. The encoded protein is CASSFRTTNEKLFF.